These 6 T cell receptor beta chains were sequenced from one sample in a study of T cells after yellow fever vaccination. MiXCR, applied by TCRdb to the 5' RACE reads, yields one record per CDR3 protein. The sample carries approximately 340,000 distinct CDR3 sequences, 8.5% to 9% recorded once. Here the sequenced sample was PBMCs, taken on the day of the first yellow fever vaccination. These receptors came from a man younger than 30 who received the YFV17D yellow fever vaccine.

This clonotype was seen only a few times. The V and J genes are TRBV5-1 and TRBJ2-1; D gene unclear. Germline V gene data show CDR1 as SGHRS and CDR2 as YFSETQ. The length of the CDR3 is 14 residues. The V end lost 4 bases, the J end lost 5 bases, and 13 bases lay between the germline ends. The CDR3 bases are TGCGCCAGCAGCGACCAGGCGGTTGACAATGAGCAGTTCTTC. It is translated as CASSDQAVDNEQFF.

In this sample, this clonotype turned up a few times. The chain has TRBV4-1 and TRBJ2-2; 10 bases fit TRBD1. Germline-derived CDR1 and CDR2 are MGHRA and YSYEKL. CDR3 length: 19 residues. Germline trimming cut 1 base from V and 3 bases from J; bases unmatched to any gene: 11. The CDR3 sequence is CASSQVIRRDRGDTGELFF. As DNA, the CDR3 is TGCGCCAGCAGCCAAGTAATTCGTCGGGACAGGGGCGACACCGGGGAGCTGTTTTTT.

This clonotype turned up a few times. The rearrangement links TRBV19 to TRBJ1-6, with 8 bases fitting TRBD1. Germline CDR1 and CDR2: LNHDA and SQIVND (reference sequence). The CDR3 has 15 amino acids. J was trimmed by 8 bases and V by 5 bases; bases with no gene match: 8. The CDR3 DNA sequence: TGTGCCAGTAGTTTGACAGGGGTTGTTTATTCACCCCTCCACTTT. Translated, it gives CASSLTGVVYSPLHF.

This clonotype was seen a handful of times. The genes are TRBV7-2 and TRBJ2-1; a possible D gene is TRBD2 (7 bases). Germline V gene data show CDR1 as SGHTA and CDR2 as FQGNSA. The CDR3 is made up of 16 amino acids. Trimming shortened V by 1 base and J by 4 bases, and 14 bases separated the two germline ends. Here the CDR3 DNA reads TGTGCCAGCAGCTTAGGGGGGGGGACACTTTACAATGAGCAGTTCTTC. As protein: CASSLGGGTLYNEQFF.

This clonotype occurred a few times. The chain links TRBV7-9 to TRBJ1-1; D is unresolved. The CDR3 spans 11 residues. In germline, CDR1 is SEHNR, CDR2 FQNEAQ (reference sequence). V shed 8 bases and J shed 8 bases, with 12 bases lying between them. The CDR3 here is CASRRGNEAFF. The CDR3 coding sequence is TGTGCCAGCCGCCGAGGGAACGAAGCTTTCTTT.

V usage is TRBV4-1 and J usage is TRBJ1-3; TRBD1 matches 7 bases. The CDR3 spans 17 residues. The V and J ends lost 2 bases and 0 bases, in that order; junction bases with no gene match: 7. Germline lookup yields CDR1 MGHRA and CDR2 YSYEKL. This CDR3 is CASSQLYRGLSGNTIYF. The CDR3 region has the DNA TGCGCCAGCAGCCAACTTTACAGGGGACTCTCTGGAAACACCATATATTTT.